Presented here are 7 T cell receptor beta chains from one specimen sequenced in a study of T cells in Graves' hyperthyroidism and ophthalmopathy. Authors of the study amplified TCR beta CDR3 regions from RNA transcripts. Initially, a first-round RT-PCR of the TCR CDR3 employed the HTBI primer set. TCRdb reprocessed the multiplex PCR reads via MiXCR and lists one record per CDR3 protein. The sample lists 530,000 or so distinct CDR3 sequences; around 46% were seen once. Sequencing was carried out using peripheral blood or thyroid tissue (not recorded which). The source is a woman aged 18-30 years with Graves' hyperthyroidism.

The chain joins TRBV2 to TRBJ2-1; D gene ambiguous. In germline, CDR1 is SNHLY, CDR2 FYNNEI. CDR3 length equals 13 residues. Trimming took off 8 bases at V and 4 bases at J, with 12 bases between the two ends. CDR3 bases: TGTGCCAGCTCACTTCAGATGTACAATGAGCAGTTCTTC. Amino acid sequence: CASSLQMYNEQFF.

This clonotype was detected many times. This sequence joins TRBV2 and TRBJ2-7; D may be TRBD2 (5 bases). Germline V gene lookup returns CDR1 SNHLY and CDR2 FYNNEI. Trimming removed 3 bases at V and 4 bases at J, with 16 bases between. CDR3 length: 15 amino acids. DNA of the CDR3: TGTGCCAGCAGTGAGACTCTTCGAGGGCCTTACGAGCAGTACTTC. Encoded protein: CASSETLRGPYEQYF.

The chain carries TRBV6-5 and TRBJ2-5; D could derive from TRBD1 or TRBD2 (5 bases each). Trimming took off 9 bases at V and 9 bases at J, with 8 bases between the two ends. CDR3 length equals 9 residues. Germline V gives CDR1 MNHEY, CDR2 SVGAGI. CDR3 nucleotides: TGTGCCAGTTTGGGGGCCCAGTACTTC. Amino acid sequence: CASLGAQYF.

With respect to this clonotype: The CDR3 does not end in the conserved phenylalanine or tryptophan, so this is likely a read error. Because the CDR3's place on the DNA is in doubt, the DNA is left out and the CDR3 is given as listed by TCRdb. The genes are TRBV12-3 or TRBV12-4 and TRBJ1-6. Ends included, the CDR3 has 10 residues. Here the CDR3 reads CASSETPTNY.

The chain couples TRBV7-3 to TRBJ1-3; D might be TRBD1 (6 bases). Judging by the DNA end, TRBJ2-3 fits better; the J call may be wrong. Germline lookup yields CDR1 SGHTA and CDR2 FQGTGA. The CDR3 loop spans 14 amino acids. Here the CDR3 reads CASSLNREADTQYF. The CDR3 DNA follows: TGTGCCAGCAGCTTAAACAGGGAAGCAGATACGCAGTATTTT.

The chain joins TRBV25-1 to TRBJ2-3, with D hard to call. V was clipped by 11 bases and J by 2 bases, with 14 bases between them. Germline CDR1 MGHDK, CDR2 SYGVNS. This CDR3 region has 13 residues. In nucleotides, the CDR3 is TGTGCCTGGAGTGGCGACTCCACAGATACGCAGTATTTT. It specifies CAWSGDSTDTQYF.

This clonotype was detected many times. The CDR3 DNA sequence: TGTGCCAGCAGCGGACAGGGGGCTGAAAAACTGTTTTTT. It yields the protein CASSGQGAEKLFF. The chain recombines TRBV5-5 with TRBJ1-4; 11 bases are a match to TRBD1. From germline, CDR1 is SGHKS and CDR2 YYEKEE (reference sequence). Unmatched junction bases numbered 0, after V lost 4 bases and J lost 7 bases. This CDR3 is built from 13 residues.